This T cell receptor beta chain was captured in a study of blood T cell repertoires in COVID-19. Looking at the study overall: From the United States, Italy and Spain came samples of acute and convalescent COVID-19.

The CDR3 consists of 15 residues. Per germline, CDR1 MGHRA and CDR2 YSYEKL. V was clipped by 1 base and J by 8 bases, with 14 bases between them. Data came from immunoSEQ multiplex PCR; TCRdb stores just in-frame clones and leaves some out. Here the sample spans approximately 130,000 clones, around 79% being singletons. The genes are TRBV4-1 and TRBJ1-4; D perhaps matches TRBD1 (5 bases). The source is an elderly man with acute or convalescent COVID-19. The sample comprised peripheral blood. CDR3 sequence reads: CASSQGDPGGEKLFF. The CDR3 region has the DNA TGCGCCAGCAGCCAAGGGGACCCGGGAGGGGAAAAACTGTTTTTT.